This T cell receptor (beta chain) was recorded in a study of blood T cell repertoires in COVID-19 (dated by TCRdb to about 2020). Looking at the study overall: Samples covering the acute and convalescent phases of COVID-19 were provided by collaborators in the United States, Italy and Spain. The prospective study material was composed of cDNA or gDNA derived from T cells, B-cell-depleted T cells, or PBMCs. The dataset comprised deeply sampled blood TCRbeta repertoires from subjects exposed to, actively infected with, or recovered from COVID-19. The repertoires were released in a freely available public database intended as a resource for research on the immune response to SARS-CoV-2. The samples were drawn from two sources: the first 160 participants of the ongoing ImmuneRACE study, and about 1,300 subjects contributed by 6 global collaborators. Nearly every sample came with metadata listing a de-identified subject ID, COVID-19 status, age in years and sex. Where available, HLA class I and class II types were obtained from metadata supplied by the sample provider rather than from assay-based typing. Study-wide findings and limitations: Clinical and demographic metadata were provided uncurated, with the amount varying by source and participant.

In the case of this clone: The antigen it recognizes is unknown. Base-call qualities are not available, and no considerably larger clone is one nucleotide away.

TCRbeta CDR3 regions were amplified from genomic DNA by means of the immunoSEQ Assay, a bias-controlled multiplex PCR. Regarding the original processing steps: The number of nucleated cells in each sample was estimated from the amplification of reference gene primers within the assay. To quantify the absolute abundance of each unique TCRbeta CDR3 rearrangement, sequence reads were collapsed and filtered. For each sample, productive Simpson clonality was calculated by taking the square root of Simpson's diversity index across productive rearrangements. The immuneACCESS repertoire file appears here via TCRdb, limited to in-frame rearrangements. These files lack a portion of the clones; in checked studies, under half of the deficit traces to unresolved V genes, and the cause of the others is not known. V, J and clone size reflect that table, while D and trimming were determined from the DNA. Present in this sample are about 100,000 clones, 92% of which were seen just once. The biggest ten clones account for roughly 5.6% of the sample.

Whole blood was collected in K2EDTA tubes by collaborating institutions according to the institutions' own protocols. For TCRbeta analysis, collaborator samples were shipped as frozen whole blood, as isolated PBMCs, or as DNA extracted from either sample type. The germline V end is reduced by 7 bases and the J end by 4 bases; junction bases left unmatched: 6. As encoded in the germline V gene, CDR1 is WSHSY while CDR2 is SAAADI. Reading from cysteine to phenylalanine, the CDR3 counts 14 amino acids. Just the 42-base CDR3 DNA is kept, in frame starting at base 1. The sample comprised peripheral blood. Rearrangement joined TRBV10-2 to TRBJ2-7; 11 nucleotides in the junction match TRBD2. This TCR was recovered from a man in his fifties or sixties with active COVID-19. The CDR3 protein is CASTLAGGSYEQYF. The sequence in DNA is TGCGCCAGCACCCTAGCGGGAGGTTCATACGAGCAGTACTTC.